This is a list of T cell receptor beta chains from one sample in a study of technical replicates of blood from several donors. Produced via immunoSEQ multiplex PCR; TCRdb's table is partial and in-frame only. This table holds under 95,000 clones, about 95% found once. The sample was T cells isolated from PBMCs. These receptors came from a human donor in good health. Each CDR3 is given with its conserved first and last residue. Fields, in order: J gene, clone size, D gene, V gene, CDR3 length, CDR3 protein. The D gene is left open where the match is weak. Not every row has a clone size; where given, it reads once, few, many or a size class.

j_call: TRBJ1-5; clone_size: once; d_call: NA; v_call: TRBV10-3; cdr3_length: 16; cdr3_aa: CAISETRHYSNQPQHF
j_call: TRBJ1-1; clone_size: few; d_call: TRBD1; v_call: TRBV6-5; cdr3_length: 13; cdr3_aa: CASRLGQGTPAFF
j_call: TRBJ2-7; clone_size: NA; d_call: NA; v_call: TRBV7-8; cdr3_length: 15; cdr3_aa: CASSPTRTKPGEQYF
j_call: TRBJ2-7; clone_size: NA; d_call: TRBD2; v_call: TRBV6-1; cdr3_length: 13; cdr3_aa: CASRRGAQYEQYF
j_call: TRBJ1-2; clone_size: NA; d_call: TRBD1; v_call: TRBV27; cdr3_length: 17; cdr3_aa: CASSLAGGPTSSYGYTF
j_call: TRBJ2-7; clone_size: NA; d_call: NA; v_call: TRBV5-1; cdr3_length: 14; cdr3_aa: CASSLAAGPYEQYF
j_call: TRBJ2-5; clone_size: NA; d_call: TRBD2; v_call: TRBV10-1; cdr3_length: 16; cdr3_aa: CASSETLTSARGTQYF
j_call: TRBJ2-1; clone_size: NA; d_call: NA; v_call: TRBV7-9; cdr3_length: 12; cdr3_aa: CASSRVPRAQFF
j_call: TRBJ1-5; clone_size: NA; d_call: TRBD1; v_call: TRBV2; cdr3_length: 13; cdr3_aa: CASNRGGNQPQHF
j_call: TRBJ2-7; clone_size: NA; d_call: TRBD2; v_call: TRBV11-2; cdr3_length: 13; cdr3_aa: CASSPLLAGGENF
j_call: TRBJ2-5; clone_size: NA; d_call: NA; v_call: TRBV25-1; cdr3_length: 16; cdr3_aa: CASSENFFGGWETQYF
j_call: TRBJ2-7; clone_size: NA; d_call: NA; v_call: TRBV27; cdr3_length: 15; cdr3_aa: CASSLYGGGPDEQYF
j_call: TRBJ1-2; clone_size: NA; d_call: NA; v_call: TRBV5-6; cdr3_length: 15; cdr3_aa: CASSPRGRLHYGYTF
j_call: TRBJ2-1; clone_size: NA; d_call: TRBD2; v_call: TRBV27; cdr3_length: 14; cdr3_aa: CASGRDYGLDEQFF
j_call: TRBJ2-3; clone_size: NA; d_call: NA; v_call: TRBV18; cdr3_length: 14; cdr3_aa: CASSEVPGLDTQYF
j_call: TRBJ2-2; clone_size: NA; d_call: NA; v_call: TRBV5-1; cdr3_length: 15; cdr3_aa: CASSSATENTGELFF
j_call: TRBJ1-3; clone_size: NA; d_call: TRBD1; v_call: TRBV5-1; cdr3_length: 17; cdr3_aa: CASSSATGQDSGNTIYF
j_call: TRBJ1-2; clone_size: once; d_call: TRBD1; v_call: TRBV9; cdr3_length: 14; cdr3_aa: CASSVATGAYGYTF
j_call: TRBJ2-5; clone_size: NA; d_call: TRBD1; v_call: TRBV5-4; cdr3_length: 15; cdr3_aa: CASSLAGQRQETQYF
j_call: TRBJ2-3; clone_size: NA; d_call: TRBD1; v_call: TRBV27; cdr3_length: 16; cdr3_aa: CASSGRTGKDTDTQYF
j_call: TRBJ2-3; clone_size: once; d_call: TRBD1; v_call: TRBV18; cdr3_length: 13; cdr3_aa: CASSPGQVDTQYF
j_call: TRBJ2-3; clone_size: NA; d_call: TRBD2; v_call: TRBV7-9; cdr3_length: 18; cdr3_aa: CASSLARASREITDTQYF
j_call: TRBJ2-3; clone_size: NA; d_call: TRBD1; v_call: TRBV5-1; cdr3_length: 15; cdr3_aa: CASRGTGVFTDTQYF
j_call: TRBJ1-6; clone_size: NA; d_call: NA; v_call: TRBV15; cdr3_length: 16; cdr3_aa: CATSRGGGYGNSPLHF
j_call: TRBJ1-1; clone_size: NA; d_call: TRBD1; v_call: TRBV7-3; cdr3_length: 13; cdr3_aa: CASSLSGGTEAFF